This paragraph covers one T cell receptor beta chain sequence. Antigen unknown. Scientists ran DNA taken from cultured CD4+ T cells through the Oncomine TCR Beta short-read assay for sequencing. TCRdb redid the calling of the PCR reads with MiXCR, one entry per CDR3 protein. The sample has 20,000 to 30,000 distinct CDR3 sequences, less than 80% seen once. The germline CDR1 and CDR2 sequences are DFQATT and SNEGSKA (reference sequence). The germline V and J ends were trimmed by 4 bases and 3 bases, with 10 bases remaining between them. The CDR3 is 13 amino acids. Documented treatment: roughly nine-day PBMC culture with coronavirus spike peptide pools or control peptides (ViraFEST assay). Following expansion of antigen-specific T cells with peptide pools, ViraFEST then sequenced TCRs. This sample was taken from a study of vaccination and CD4 T cells after COVID-19. About the research overall: Median time from COVID diagnosis to post-COVID sampling was over 80 days (35 to 161). The interval from dose two to post-vaccine sampling had a median of approximately 73 days, and it ranged from 14 to 241.

The receptor was isolated from a human donor who had recovered from COVID-19. V and J are TRBV20-1 and TRBJ1-5; no firm D call. Sequenced sample: CD4+ T cells from blood, cultured in vitro. CDR3 nucleotide sequence: TGCAGTGCTATACTGCCCCCCAATCAGCCCCAGCATTTT. Protein: CSAILPPNQPQHF.